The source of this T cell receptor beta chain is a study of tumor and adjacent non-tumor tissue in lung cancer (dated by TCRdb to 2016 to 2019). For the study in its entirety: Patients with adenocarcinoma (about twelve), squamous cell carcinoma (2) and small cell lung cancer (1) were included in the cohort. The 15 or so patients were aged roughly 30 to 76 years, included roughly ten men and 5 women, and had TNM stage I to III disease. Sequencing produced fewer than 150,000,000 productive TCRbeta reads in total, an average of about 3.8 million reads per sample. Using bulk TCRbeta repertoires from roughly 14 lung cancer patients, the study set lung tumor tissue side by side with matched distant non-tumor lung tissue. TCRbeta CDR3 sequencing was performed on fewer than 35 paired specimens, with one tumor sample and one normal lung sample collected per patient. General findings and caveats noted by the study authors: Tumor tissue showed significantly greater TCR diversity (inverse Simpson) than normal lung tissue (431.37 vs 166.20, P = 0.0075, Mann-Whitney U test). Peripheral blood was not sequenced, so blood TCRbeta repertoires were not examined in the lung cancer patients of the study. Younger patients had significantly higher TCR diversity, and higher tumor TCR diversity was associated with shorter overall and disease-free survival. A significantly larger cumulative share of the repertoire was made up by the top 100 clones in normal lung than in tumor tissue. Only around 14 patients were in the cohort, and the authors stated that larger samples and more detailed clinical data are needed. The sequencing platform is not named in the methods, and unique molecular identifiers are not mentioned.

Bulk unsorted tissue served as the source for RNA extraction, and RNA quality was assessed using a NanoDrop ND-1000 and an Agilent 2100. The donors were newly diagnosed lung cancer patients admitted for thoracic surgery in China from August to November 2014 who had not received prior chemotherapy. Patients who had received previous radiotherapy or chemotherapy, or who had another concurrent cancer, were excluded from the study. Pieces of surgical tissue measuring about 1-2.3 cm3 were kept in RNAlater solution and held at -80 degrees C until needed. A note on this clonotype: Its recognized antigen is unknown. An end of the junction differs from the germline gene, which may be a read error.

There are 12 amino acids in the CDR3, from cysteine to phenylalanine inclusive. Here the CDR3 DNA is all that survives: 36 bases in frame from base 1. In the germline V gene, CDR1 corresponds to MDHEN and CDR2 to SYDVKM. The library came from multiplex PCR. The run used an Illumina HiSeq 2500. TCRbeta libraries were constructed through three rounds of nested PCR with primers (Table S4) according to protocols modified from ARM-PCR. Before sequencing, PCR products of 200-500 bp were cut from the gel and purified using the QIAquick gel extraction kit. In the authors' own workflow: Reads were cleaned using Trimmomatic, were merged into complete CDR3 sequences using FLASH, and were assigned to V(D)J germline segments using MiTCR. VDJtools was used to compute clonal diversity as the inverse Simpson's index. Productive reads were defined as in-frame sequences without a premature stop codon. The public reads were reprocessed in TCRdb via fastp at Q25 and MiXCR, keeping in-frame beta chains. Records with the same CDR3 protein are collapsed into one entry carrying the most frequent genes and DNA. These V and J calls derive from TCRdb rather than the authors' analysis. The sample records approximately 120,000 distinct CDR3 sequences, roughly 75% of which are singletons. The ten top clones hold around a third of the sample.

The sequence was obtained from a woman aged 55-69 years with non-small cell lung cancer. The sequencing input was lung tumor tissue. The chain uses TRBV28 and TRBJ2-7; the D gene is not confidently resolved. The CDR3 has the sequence CAISSWDYEQYF. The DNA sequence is TGTGCCATCAGTTCGTGGGACTACGAGCAGTACTTC.